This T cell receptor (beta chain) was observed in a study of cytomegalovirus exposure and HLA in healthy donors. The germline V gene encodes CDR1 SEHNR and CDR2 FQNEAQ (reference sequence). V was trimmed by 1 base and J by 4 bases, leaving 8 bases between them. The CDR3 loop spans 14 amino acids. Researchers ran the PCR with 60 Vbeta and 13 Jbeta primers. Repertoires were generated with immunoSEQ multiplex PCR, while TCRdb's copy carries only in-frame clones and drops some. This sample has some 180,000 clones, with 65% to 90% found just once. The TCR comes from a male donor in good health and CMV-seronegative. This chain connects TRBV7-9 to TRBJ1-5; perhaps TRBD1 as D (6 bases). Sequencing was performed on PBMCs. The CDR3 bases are TGTGCCAGCAGCTTAGGAGACAGGAATCAGCCCCAGCATTTT. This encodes CASSLGDRNQPQHF.